This T cell receptor (beta chain) was observed in a study of blood T cells in healthy people across ages. Study outcomes and limitations: Long-lived donors exceeded aged donors in naive CD4+ cells and diversity. With donor CMV status unknown, expanded clonotype changes were possibly confounded.

This clonotype was detected a few times. Its antigen is still unknown. The ends were cut back, 1 base at V and 7 bases at J, with 11 bases in the middle. The CDR3 consists of 13 residues. Germline CDR1 SGHDN, CDR2 FVKESK. The second PCR ran about 6 to 11 cycles with a sample-barcoded 5' primer and J-beta primers. Every molecule of cDNA carried a tag from a template-switch adaptor with 12 random nucleotides. MiXCR, run by TCRdb on the 5' RACE reads, gives a single entry per CDR3 protein. Seen here are over 600,000 distinct CDR3 sequences, about 43% observed once, and the top ten hold 25% to 35%. At least 6 million PBMCs were isolated per sample.

The rearrangement uses TRBV14 and TRBJ2-7; D possibly corresponds to TRBD1 (6 bases). The receptor was isolated from a man older than 75 in good health. What was sequenced was blood. The CDR3 loop reads CASSQVRQGEQYF. As DNA, the CDR3 is TGTGCCAGCAGCCAAGTAAGGCAGGGGGAGCAGTACTTC.